Following are 9 T cell receptor beta chains from one sample sequenced in a study of T cells after yellow fever vaccination. TCRdb used MiXCR to reprocess the 5' RACE reads, holding one entry per CDR3 protein. The repertoire holds some 340,000 distinct CDR3 sequences, with 4.1% as singletons. The material sequenced was PBMCs, taken 5 days after the yellow fever booster vaccination. The source of these receptors is a young man who received the YFV17D yellow fever vaccine.

This chain links TRBV4-2 with TRBJ1-1; D unresolved. V was cut by 0 bases and J by 6 bases, with 11 bases left in between. The CDR3 runs 14 residues. Germline CDR1 LGHNA, CDR2 YNFKEQ. The CDR3 loop is CASSQEENGPEAFF. CDR3 DNA sequence: TGTGCCAGCAGCCAAGAAGAGAACGGACCTGAAGCTTTCTTT.

This clonotype showed up just a few times. The gene calls are TRBV20-1 and TRBJ1-6, with a weak D call TRBD1 (5 bases). V dropped 3 bases and J dropped 10 bases, with 19 bases sitting between them. This CDR3 region has 15 residues. From germline, CDR1 is DFQATT and CDR2 SNEGSKA (reference sequence). CDR3 sequence: CSASPGTESLSPLHF. The CDR3 DNA is TGCAGTGCTAGTCCCGGGACCGAGTCTCTATCACCCCTCCACTTT.

This clonotype was observed at least ten times. The V gene is TRBV6-2 or TRBV6-3, the J gene TRBJ2-2, with a possible D match to TRBD1 (5 bases). V lost 7 bases and J 4 bases, leaving 22 bases between the germline ends. Germline V gene lookup returns CDR1 MNHEY and CDR2 SVGEGT. This CDR3 has 17 amino acids. This chain's CDR3 is CASIKSRRVGRTGELFF. In nucleotides, the CDR3 is TGTGCCAGCATCAAAAGCCGCCGGGTGGGGCGCACCGGGGAGCTGTTTTTT.

This clonotype was counted at least ten times. The chain recombines TRBV7-2 with TRBJ1-2; TRBD1 matches at 11 bases. The ends lost 2 bases at V and 8 bases at J; junction bases unmatched: 10. Germline V gene lookup returns CDR1 SGHTA and CDR2 FQGNSA. The length of the CDR3 is 16 residues. The CDR3 region is CASSLRPGQGGKGYTF. DNA of the CDR3: TGTGCCAGCAGCTTACGGCCGGGACAGGGGGGAAAAGGCTACACCTTC.

This clonotype was observed at least ten times. This chain links TRBV20-1 with TRBJ1-1, with 7 bases matching TRBD1. V gave up 6 bases and J gave up 6 bases; unmatched junction bases: 10. This CDR3 has 13 amino acids. Germline V lookup: CDR1 DFQATT, CDR2 SNEGSKA (reference sequence). CDR3 sequence (DNA): TGCAGTGCAACCGAGACAGGGTATCCTGAAGCTTTCTTT. It yields the protein CSATETGYPEAFF.

Ten or more counts support this clonotype. The genes are TRBV12-3 or TRBV12-4 and TRBJ2-7; D is possibly TRBD2 (6 bases). The CDR3 is made up of 16 amino acids. Trimming took off 5 bases at V and 6 bases at J, with 23 bases between the two ends. CDR3 DNA: TGTGCCAGCAGTCGGACGGGAGACCCCCTCACGAGCGAGCAGTACTTC. Encoded protein: CASSRTGDPLTSEQYF.

This clonotype was recorded a few times. This chain joins TRBV6-5 and TRBJ2-7, with TRBD1 matching over 10 bases. This CDR3 is built from 14 residues. V shed 6 bases, J shed 3 bases, and the junction held 5 bases outside the gene matches. Germline-derived CDR1 and CDR2 are MNHEY and SVGAGI. The CDR3 reads CASSYGTGDYEQYF. CDR3 DNA: TGTGCCAGCAGCTACGGGACAGGGGACTACGAGCAGTACTTC.

This clonotype has a handful of counts. The V call is TRBV6-1, the J call TRBJ2-7; TRBD2 matches at 11 bases. This CDR3 has 13 residues. V shed 7 bases and J 5 bases; nucleotides not matched to a gene: 4. Germline V lookup: CDR1 MNHNS, CDR2 SASEGT. CDR3 loop: CASKALAGDEQYF. Written as DNA, the CDR3 is TGTGCCAGCAAAGCACTAGCGGGGGACGAGCAGTACTTC.

This clonotype has a count of ten or more. The rearrangement links TRBV5-1 to TRBJ1-2; 7 bases map to TRBD1. The CDR3 consists of 15 residues. V was clipped by 0 bases and J by 5 bases; unmatched bases: 7. Germline CDR1 reads SGHRS; CDR2 reads YFSETQ. This CDR3 reads CASSLVPGQMYGYTF. CDR3 sequence (DNA): TGCGCCAGCAGCTTGGTTCCGGGACAGATGTATGGCTACACCTTC.